What follows is one TCR beta chain and its context. These data are taken from a study of blood T cell repertoires in COVID-19. Study as a whole: COVID-19 samples collected from the United States, Italy and Spain covered acute and convalescent phases. Sources were T cells, B-cell-depleted T cells, or PBMCs; the material itself was cDNA or gDNA.

Trimming pared 4 bases from V and 2 bases from J, leaving 8 bases between. The CDR3 runs to 13 residues. Germline V gene sequence: CDR1 KGHSH, CDR2 LQKENI. The authors' processing: Scientists estimated how many nucleated cells there were by amplifying reference gene primers. Clones were read by immunoSEQ multiplex PCR, and TCRdb kept only the in-frame ones, dropping some. V and J calls plus clone size are reproduced from that table; the DNA served to infer D and trimming. This table has under 250,000 clones, about 84% appearing once. The rearrangement joins TRBV18 to TRBJ2-5; D is possibly TRBD1 (6 bases). The clonotype originates from a man aged 80 or over with acute or convalescent COVID-19. Sequencing was done on a sample of peripheral blood. CDR3 residues: CASSLGQQETQYF. The CDR3 DNA sequence: TGTGCCAGCTCACTGGGACAACAAGAGACCCAGTACTTC. Combining the CDR3 with reference TRBV18 and TRBJ2-5 gives the whole variable domain NAGVMQNPRHLVRRRGQEARLRCSPMKGHSHVYWYRQLPEEGLKFMVYLQKENIIDESGMPKERFSAEFPKEGPSILRIQQVVRGDSAAYFCASSLGQQETQYFGPGTRLLVL.